These T cell receptor beta chains were read from a single sample in a study of memory CD4+ T cells and cytomegalovirus serostatus. The method was immunoSEQ multiplex PCR; TCRdb's version includes in-frame clones alone and lacks a portion of them. The sample has about 39,000 clones, about 73% seen once. What was sequenced was memory CD4+ T cells from blood. These TCRs come from an adult in good health and CMV-seronegative. CDR3s include the opening cysteine and the closing phenylalanine or tryptophan. The D gene is left open where the match is weak. Clone size, where shown, is once, few, many, or a class for clones that have expanded.

clone size,D gene,V gene,J gene,CDR3 protein,CDR3 DNA
-,-,TRBV29-1,TRBJ2-3,CSVEGGADTQYF,TGCAGCGTTGAGGGGGGGGCGGATACGCAGTATTTT
-,-,TRBV18,TRBJ2-5,CASSPPSIQHWETQYF,TGTGCCAGCTCACCACCGTCCATTCAGCATTGGGAGACCCAGTACTTC
-,-,TRBV7-2,TRBJ1-1,CASSLRPSLKRNLNTEAFF,TGTGCCAGCAGCTTACGACCCTCCCTGAAACGGAACCTTAACACTGAAGCTTTCTTT
medium-sized,-,TRBV7-9,TRBJ2-3,CASSPLGSTDTQYF,TGTGCCAGCAGCCCCTTGGGGAGTACAGATACGCAGTATTTT
-,-,TRBV14,TRBJ1-4,CASSRQINEKLFF,TGTGCCAGCAGCCGACAAATTAATGAAAAACTGTTTTTT
-,TRBD1,TRBV10-3,TRBJ1-2,CAISEGQGALDYGYTF,TGTGCCATCAGTGAGGGACAGGGGGCGTTGGACTATGGCTACACCTTC
-,-,TRBV30,TRBJ2-7,CAWRVSYEQYF,TGTGCCTGGAGGGTATCCTACGAGCAGTACTTC
once,TRBD1,TRBV6-1,TRBJ2-7,CASSDLPGQGRSEQYF,TGTGCCAGCAGTGACCTTCCGGGACAGGGGAGGTCCGAGCAGTACTTC
-,-,TRBV5-5,TRBJ1-1,CASSPLSLGTEAFF,TGTGCCAGCAGCCCCCTAAGCTTGGGGACTGAAGCTTTCTTT
-,TRBD1,TRBV5-4,TRBJ1-6,CASSLAGTGGSPLHF,TGTGCCAGCAGCTTGGCCGGGACAGGGGGATCACCCCTCCACTTT
-,-,TRBV29-1,TRBJ2-7,CSVGTAGPGEQYF,TGCAGCGTGGGGACAGCGGGGCCGGGGGAGCAGTACTTC
-,TRBD1,TRBV5-6,TRBJ1-6,CASSLWGTGANSPLHF,TGTGCCAGCAGCTTGTGGGGGACAGGGGCGAATTCACCCCTCCACTTT
-,TRBD1,TRBV2,TRBJ2-7,CASNERDRGTHEQYF,TGTGCCAGCAACGAACGAGACAGGGGTACCCACGAGCAGTACTTC
-,-,TRBV5-6,TRBJ1-2,CASTLQRNYGYTF,TGTGCCAGCACCCTACAGAGGAACTATGGCTACACCTTC
-,TRBD1,TRBV5-1,TRBJ1-1,CASSQPGQQTEAFF,TGCGCCAGCAGCCAACCGGGACAGCAAACTGAAGCTTTCTTT
once,TRBD2,TRBV6-6,TRBJ2-6,CASSPGGNGANVLTF,TGTGCCAGCAGCCCCGGGGGGAACGGGGCCAACGTCCTGACTTTC
-,TRBD1,TRBV29-1,TRBJ1-2,CSVPKIDRGLFSSNYGYTF,TGCAGCGTCCCGAAAATAGACAGGGGGCTGTTTAGTTCTAACTATGGCTACACCTTC
-,-,TRBV10-3,TRBJ2-5,CAIRNEGEETQYF,TGTGCCATCAGGAACGAGGGGGAGGAGACCCAGTACTTC
-,-,TRBV5-6,TRBJ1-2,CASSPERDSFYTF,TGTGCCAGCAGCCCAGAGCGAGACAGCTTCTACACCTTC
-,-,TRBV19,TRBJ1-4,CASSMVQGREKLFF,TGTGCCAGTAGTATGGTTCAGGGAAGGGAAAAACTGTTTTTT
-,TRBD2,TRBV10-3,TRBJ2-1,CAISGAGTSGVGNEQFF,TGTGCCATCAGTGGAGCCGGGACTAGCGGGGTGGGGAATGAGCAGTTCTTC
-,TRBD1,TRBV30,TRBJ1-2,CAWGQANYYGYTF,TGTGCCTGGGGACAGGCAAACTATTATGGCTACACCTTC
-,-,TRBV6-5,TRBJ1-1,CASMGNWNTEAFF,TGTGCCAGCATGGGGAATTGGAACACTGAAGCTTTCTTT
few,-,TRBV2,TRBJ1-1,CASNGGASTEAFF,TGTGCCAGTAATGGGGGGGCGAGCACTGAAGCTTTCTTT
-,-,TRBV30,TRBJ2-5,CAWSVEVTQYF,TGTGCCTGGAGTGTAGAGGTGACCCAGTACTTC
-,TRBD1,TRBV6-5,TRBJ1-1,CASRGQGAGDTEAFF,TGTGCCAGCAGAGGACAGGGGGCCGGGGACACTGAAGCTTTCTTT
-,TRBD1,TRBV18,TRBJ1-1,CASLRTGEGTEAFF,TGTGCCAGCTTACGGACAGGGGAAGGTACTGAAGCTTTCTTT
-,-,TRBV5-1,TRBJ2-7,CASSSRGGPYEQYF,TGCGCCAGCAGCTCTAGGGGTGGGCCCTACGAGCAGTACTTC
-,-,TRBV2,TRBJ2-3,CASSERDTGTDTQYF,TGTGCCAGCAGTGAAAGGGACACAGGCACAGATACGCAGTATTTT
few,-,TRBV5-1,TRBJ1-6,CASSFWNSPLHF,TGCGCCAGCAGCTTTTGGAATTCACCCCTCCACTTT
-,-,TRBV2,TRBJ1-5,CASSEARGSVQPQHF,TGTGCCAGCAGTGAAGCAAGGGGGTCGGTTCAGCCCCAGCATTTT
-,TRBD1,TRBV10-3,TRBJ1-5,CAISERGGQGGSNQPQHF,TGTGCCATCAGCGAGAGGGGCGGACAGGGAGGATCCAATCAGCCCCAGCATTTT
-,TRBD2,TRBV7-8,TRBJ2-1,CASIPPFRTRSYNEQFF,TGTGCCAGCATCCCCCCATTCAGGACTAGGAGCTACAATGAGCAGTTCTTC
-,-,TRBV30,TRBJ2-7,CAWTQDSEQYF,TGTGCCTGGACCCAGGACAGCGAGCAGTACTTC
-,-,TRBV2,TRBJ1-1,CASSEVRVNTEAFF,TGTGCCAGCAGTGAGGTTAGGGTGAACACTGAAGCTTTCTTT
-,TRBD1,TRBV6-5,TRBJ1-2,CASSRSDRSHGYTF,TGTGCCAGCAGCCGATCGGACAGGTCCCATGGCTACACCTTC
-,TRBD1,TRBV5-1,TRBJ2-2,CASSLDRATGELFF,TGCGCCAGCAGCTTAGACAGGGCCACCGGGGAGCTGTTTTTT
-,TRBD2,TRBV29-1,TRBJ2-5,CSVGSGTSGETQYF,TGCAGCGTTGGGTCCGGGACTAGCGGGGAGACCCAGTACTTC
few,-,TRBV5-1,TRBJ2-3,CASSWRDSTDTQYF,TGCGCCAGCAGCTGGAGGGACAGCACAGATACGCAGTATTTT
-,TRBD1,TRBV18,TRBJ1-1,CASSPTGGRVNTEAFF,TGTGCCAGCTCACCCACAGGGGGCCGGGTGAACACTGAAGCTTTCTTT
-,-,TRBV7-2,TRBJ1-6,CASSLVAGNSPLHF,TGTGCCAGCAGCTTAGTCGCGGGGAATTCACCCCTCCACTTT
-,TRBD2,TRBV5-1,TRBJ2-3,CASSLWGTSGSGDTQYF,TGCGCCAGCAGCTTGTGGGGGACTAGCGGGTCGGGAGATACGCAGTATTTT
-,-,TRBV29-1,TRBJ2-3,CSVEGGGNTQYF,TGCAGCGTTGAAGGAGGGGGTAATACGCAGTATTTT
once,-,TRBV7-6,TRBJ2-5,CASSPTRETQYF,TGTGCCAGCAGCCCAACCCGGGAGACCCAGTACTTC
few,-,TRBV14,TRBJ2-7,CASSRRGSTYSYEQYF,TGTGCCAGCAGCCGGAGAGGGTCAACCTACTCCTACGAGCAGTACTTC
-,TRBD1,TRBV7-9,TRBJ1-2,CASSLGSLRKQGEVPGYTF,TGTGCCAGCAGCTTAGGTAGCCTTCGGAAACAGGGGGAAGTTCCTGGCTACACCTTC
-,-,TRBV7-8,TRBJ1-2,CASSARSIPSESNYGYTF,TGTGCCAGCAGCGCGAGGAGCATCCCGAGTGAGTCTAACTATGGCTACACCTTC
few,-,TRBV2,TRBJ1-5,CASRETGGDNQPQHF,TGTGCCAGCAGAGAGACAGGCGGAGATAATCAGCCCCAGCATTTT
few,-,TRBV7-9,TRBJ2-1,CASSLSAGSGDNEQFF,TGTGCCAGCAGCTTATCCGCGGGTAGCGGCGACAATGAGCAGTTCTTC